The clone carrying this TCR beta chain turned up a few times. Its specificity is not known. The V gene's germline CDR1 is SGHRS and CDR2 YFSETQ. V gave up 7 bases and J gave up 2 bases; unmatched junction bases: 0. The CDR3 spans 12 residues. At collection, donors were nominally healthy, but unrecorded immune exposures were probable. This entry is derived from a study of cytomegalovirus exposure and HLA in healthy donors. Study-wide results and caveats: Later, an analysis found that common viral pathogens appeared to be linked with several of the most significant clusters. There were reportedly fewer N-insertions in an Asian-associated ancestry cluster than the approximately 640-donor mean, in a later analysis.

The PCR made use of 60 Vbeta and 13 Jbeta primers. Method: immunoSEQ multiplex PCR; TCRdb's copy keeps in-frame clones and lacks some. The sample records fewer than 150,000 clones, more than 70% being singletons. The chain combines TRBV5-1 with TRBJ2-1, with 7 bases identical to TRBD2. The receptor was isolated from a woman aged 25 to 45 in good health and CMV-seropositive. Sequenced input: PBMCs. The CDR3 here is CASGTTYNEQFF. CDR3 nucleotide sequence: TGCGCCAGCGGGACTACCTACAATGAGCAGTTCTTC.